What follows are 11 T cell receptor beta chains derived from one specimen sequenced in a study of blood T cell repertoires in COVID-19. Some clones are missing from TCRdb's copy, which holds only in-frame ones; the method was immunoSEQ multiplex PCR. The sample comprises 120,000 or so clones, around 86% of which are singletons, and 25% to 30% rests with the top ten. The source material was peripheral blood. The receptors come from a woman aged 80 or older with acute or convalescent COVID-19.

This clone showed up just once. The V call is TRBV9, the J call TRBJ1-2; a possible D gene is TRBD1 (5 bases). From germline, CDR1 is SGDLS and CDR2 YYNGEE. Between the trimmed V and J ends, which lost 0 bases and 3 bases, there was a span of 15 bases. CDR3 length: 16 amino acids. This CDR3 reads CASSVDIGQGYYGYTF. For the CDR3, the DNA is TGTGCCAGCAGCGTAGACATCGGTCAGGGCTACTATGGCTACACCTTC. The whole variable domain, filled in from reference TRBV9 and TRBJ1-2, reads DSGVTQTPKHLITATGQRVTLRCSPRSGDLSVYWYQQSLDQGLQFLIQYYNGEERAKGNILERFSAQQFPDLHSELNLSSLELGDSALYFCASSVDIGQGYYGYTFGSGTRLTVV.

J is TRBJ1-6 and V is TRBV6-5, with a tentative D call TRBD1 (5 bases). Germline loops: CDR1 MNHEY, CDR2 SVGAGI. This CDR3 has 13 amino acids. Trimming shortened V by 6 bases and J by 7 bases, and 10 bases separated the two germline ends. The CDR3 region is CASRRQLNSPLHF. Here the CDR3 DNA reads TGTGCCAGCAGGAGACAGTTAAATTCACCCCTCCACTTT.

The V call is TRBV6-5, the J call TRBJ2-1; 12 bases line up with TRBD2. Trimming removed 6 bases from V and 13 bases from J; junction bases left unmatched: 13. Germline V gene lookup returns CDR1 MNHEY and CDR2 SVGAGI. There are 15 residues in the CDR3. The DNA of the CDR3 is TGTGCCAGCAGACCCACTAGCGGGGGGCTGGGGGCCCAGTTCTTC. Amino acid sequence: CASRPTSGGLGAQFF.

J is TRBJ2-1 and V is TRBV23-1; possible D gene TRBD2, 5 bases. TRBV23-1 is treated as an ORF (open reading frame) with a function not yet certain. The V end was cut by 4 bases, the J end by 4 bases, with 11 bases between. This CDR3 has 14 amino acids. Here the CDR3 reads CASSPNKRYNEQFF. The CDR3, as DNA: TGCGCCAGCAGTCCAAATAAGCGGTACAATGAGCAGTTCTTC.

The V call is TRBV7-4, the J call TRBJ2-5, with 9 positions matching TRBD1. Germline V gives CDR1 SGHVT, CDR2 SQSDAQ. V was clipped by 5 bases and J by 5 bases; unmatched bases: 9. CDR3 length: 15 residues. In nucleotides, the CDR3 is TGTGCCAGCAGCCCCGACAGGGGGACGCGGGAGACCCAGTACTTC. It encodes CASSPDRGTRETQYF.

This clone was picked up one time. The chain employs TRBV10-2 and TRBJ1-2; tentative D call: TRBD1 (5 bases). Germline V gives CDR1 WSHSY, CDR2 SAAADI. The CDR3 is 15 amino acids. Trimming took off 6 bases at V and 2 bases at J, with 16 bases between the two ends. The CDR3 protein is CASRSPQGGNYGYTF. The DNA of the CDR3 is TGCGCCAGCAGAAGCCCCCAGGGAGGGAACTATGGCTACACCTTC.

The V gene is TRBV7-2, the J gene TRBJ2-1; a weak D match, TRBD1 (6 bases). Germline lookup yields CDR1 SGHTA and CDR2 FQGNSA. V lost 8 bases and J 9 bases, leaving 17 bases between the germline ends. The CDR3 consists of 13 residues. CDR3 amino acids: CASVWVTDSEQFF. For the CDR3, the DNA is TGTGCCAGCGTCTGGGTAACGGACAGTGAGCAGTTCTTC.

This clone was seen a single time. The J gene is TRBJ1-2, the V gene TRBV6-6; no firm D call. This CDR3 region has 14 residues. Between the trimmed V and J ends, which lost 10 bases and 3 bases, there was a span of 18 bases. CDR1 and CDR2 from the germline V gene are MNHNY and SVGAGI (reference sequence). This CDR3 reads CATIPFGEDYGYTF. The DNA for the CDR3 is TGTGCCACAATCCCCTTCGGGGAAGACTATGGCTACACCTTC.

The chain joins TRBV11-2 to TRBJ1-2; D is uncertain. V dropped 0 bases and J dropped 4 bases, with 6 bases sitting between them. This CDR3 comprises 13 residues. The germline gives CDR1 SGHAT, CDR2 FQNNGV. As DNA, the CDR3 is TGTGCCAGCAGCTTAGACAGAAGCTATGGCTACACCTTC. It codes for CASSLDRSYGYTF.

The chain uses TRBV5-1 and TRBJ2-1; D might be TRBD2 (5 bases). The germline V gene encodes CDR1 SGHRS and CDR2 YFSETQ. CDR3 size: 15 residues. Between the trimmed V and J ends, which lost 0 bases and 9 bases, there was a span of 16 bases. DNA for the CDR3: TGCGCCAGCAGCTTGGGGGTCCGGGGAGTGGGTGAGCAGTTCTTC. Its protein product is CASSLGVRGVGEQFF.

The V and J genes are TRBV2 and TRBJ1-3; TRBD1 might be the D (5 bases). Per germline, CDR1 SNHLY and CDR2 FYNNEI. CDR3 size: 15 residues. V lost 5 bases and J 0 bases, leaving 11 bases between the germline ends. CDR3 coding DNA: TGTGCCAGCAGTTCAGGGATGAGCTCTGGAAACACCATATATTTT. This encodes CASSSGMSSGNTIYF. Complete variable domain (other parts from reference TRBV2 and TRBJ1-3): EPEVTQTPSHQVTQMGQEVILRCVPISNHLYFYWYRQILGQKVEFLVSFYNNEISEKSEIFDDQFSVERPDGSNFTLKIRSTKLEDSAMYFCASSSGMSSGNTIYFGEGSWLTVV.